Listed here are 14 T cell receptor beta chains from one sample, sequenced in a study of cytomegalovirus exposure and HLA in healthy donors. The data were produced by immunoSEQ multiplex PCR, yet TCRdb's version contains in-frame clones alone and is incomplete. The data show about 110,000 clones, around nine tenths seen once. The sequencing input was PBMCs. The receptors come from a young woman in good health and CMV-seronegative.

This clone was counted a few times. The DNA for the CDR3 is TGTGCCAGCAGTGACTCAGACAGGGGCGGCTACACCTTC. It encodes CASSDSDRGGYTF. The chain links TRBV6-4 to TRBJ1-2; 8 positions match TRBD1. The trim removed 0 bases at V and 8 bases at J, leaving 2 bases unmatched. CDR3 length: 13 amino acids. Per the germline V gene, CDR1 is MRHNA and CDR2 is SNTAGT.

The chain carries TRBV29-1 and TRBJ2-3, with TRBD1 matching over 7 bases. Germline trimming cut 6 bases from V and 3 bases from J; bases unmatched to any gene: 6. CDR1 is SQVTM, CDR2 ANQGSEA, per germline. The CDR3 covers 13 residues. CDR3: CSVRDRETDTQYF. In DNA, the CDR3 is TGCAGCGTCAGAGACAGGGAAACAGATACGCAGTATTTT.

The chain employs TRBV7-2 and TRBJ1-2; 8 bases line up with TRBD1. After removal of 3 bases from V and 4 bases from J, the junction contained 7 bases not matched to a gene. CDR3 size: 15 residues. Germline V gives CDR1 SGHTA, CDR2 FQGNSA. The CDR3 DNA reads TGTGCCAGCAGCTTCCCAGGGGGCGGGAGCTATGGCTACACCTTC. Protein sequence: CASSFPGGGSYGYTF.

The chain recombines TRBV28 with TRBJ2-7; D ambiguous. The CDR3 extends over 14 amino acids. CDR1 and CDR2 (germline): MDHEN, SYDVKM. Trimming pared 7 bases from V and 3 bases from J, leaving 16 bases between. The CDR3 is CASMGRPLFYEQYF. CDR3 DNA sequence: TGTGCCAGCATGGGCAGGCCCCTATTCTACGAGCAGTACTTC.

This chain joins TRBV30 and TRBJ2-7, with a tentative D call TRBD1 (6 bases). CDR1 GTSNPN and CDR2 SVGIG come from the germline V gene (reference sequence). This CDR3 has 11 residues. V gave up 7 bases and J gave up 5 bases, with 12 bases separating them. The CDR3 is CAFTGLHEQYF. In DNA form, the CDR3 reads TGTGCCTTCACAGGGCTACACGAGCAGTACTTC.

This chain uses TRBV30 with TRBJ2-5; a weak D match, TRBD1 (6 bases). Germline assignment: CDR1 GTSNPN and CDR2 SVGIG (reference sequence). Deletions cut 1 base from V and 3 bases from J, with 15 bases between. The CDR3 totals 15 residues. The CDR3 DNA is TGTGCCTGGAGTGGGACAGATTTTTTAGAAGAGACCCAGTACTTC. Its translation is CAWSGTDFLEETQYF.

The CDR3: CAWSYRGSRTDTQYF. For the CDR3, the DNA is TGTGCCTGGAGTTACAGGGGGTCACGCACAGATACGCAGTATTTT. This sequence joins TRBV30 and TRBJ2-3; 8 bases align to TRBD1. V was pared by 2 bases and J by 1 base, with 5 bases of the junction left unmatched. CDR3 length: 15 residues. Per the germline V gene, CDR1 is GTSNPN and CDR2 is SVGIG (reference sequence).

CDR3 amino acids: CASSQDIGFYNEQFF. The CDR3 nucleotides are TGCGCCAGCAGCCAAGATATCGGGTTCTACAATGAGCAGTTCTTC. V and J are TRBV4-3 and TRBJ2-1, with D unclear. The CDR3 consists of 15 residues. Germline lookup yields CDR1 LGHNA and CDR2 YSLEER. V was shortened by 0 bases and J by 3 bases, with 9 bases between the two germline ends.

The rearrangement uses TRBV5-1 and TRBJ2-4; D may be TRBD1 (6 bases). V was pared by 4 bases and J by 0 bases, with 14 bases between. The CDR3 runs to 16 residues. In germline, CDR1 is SGHRS, CDR2 YFSETQ. Here the CDR3 DNA reads TGCGCCAGCAGCCCGCCTCAGGGGACAGCCAAAAACATTCAGTACTTC. As protein: CASSPPQGTAKNIQYF.

This sequence joins TRBV7-2 and TRBJ1-1; possibly TRBD1 for D (6 bases). V lost 5 bases to trimming and J lost 3 bases, with 10 bases between them. The CDR3 consists of 13 residues. Germline CDR1 reads SGHTA; CDR2 reads FQGNSA. The DNA for the CDR3 is TGTGCCAGCAGCCTAAACAGGGACACTGAAGCTTTCTTT. Translation: CASSLNRDTEAFF.

This clone has more than one count but fewer than ten. This rearrangement joins TRBV9 to TRBJ2-3, with 13 bases identical to TRBD2. V trimming: 1 base; J trimming: 4 bases; junction bases outside the gene matches: 3. The length of the CDR3 is 16 residues. The germline V gene encodes CDR1 SGDLS and CDR2 YYNGEE. CDR3 region: CASSVTTSGGADTQYF. The CDR3 DNA reads TGTGCCAGCAGCGTAACTACTAGCGGGGGGGCAGATACGCAGTATTTT.

This clone was found once. The chain links TRBV19 to TRBJ2-3, with TRBD2 matching 9 bases. CDR1 is LNHDA, CDR2 SQIVND, per germline (reference sequence). Trimming took 3 bases from V and 8 from J; bases not matched to a gene: 0. The CDR3 is 12 residues long. This CDR3 is CASSISGGTQYF. The CDR3 DNA follows: TGTGCCAGTAGTATTAGCGGGGGTACGCAGTATTTT.

This clone has only a few counts. This sequence joins TRBV10-1 and TRBJ2-3; D perhaps matches TRBD1 (6 bases). V lost 2 bases and J 2 bases, leaving 17 bases between the germline ends. This CDR3 is built from 17 residues. From germline, CDR1 is WNHNN and CDR2 SYGVQD (reference sequence). The CDR3 region is CASSENPRTAYTDTQYF. The CDR3 nucleotides read TGCGCCAGCAGTGAGAACCCTAGGACAGCATACACAGATACGCAGTATTTT.

V and J are TRBV5-6 and TRBJ1-2; D is possibly TRBD1 (5 bases). The CDR3 totals 14 residues. The V and J ends lost 2 bases and 5 bases respectively, with 13 bases between them. Germline V lookup: CDR1 SGHDT, CDR2 YYEEEE. The CDR3, as DNA: TGTGCCAGCAGCTTTAGGGGCGATGGATATGGCTACACCTTC. The encoded protein is CASSFRGDGYGYTF.